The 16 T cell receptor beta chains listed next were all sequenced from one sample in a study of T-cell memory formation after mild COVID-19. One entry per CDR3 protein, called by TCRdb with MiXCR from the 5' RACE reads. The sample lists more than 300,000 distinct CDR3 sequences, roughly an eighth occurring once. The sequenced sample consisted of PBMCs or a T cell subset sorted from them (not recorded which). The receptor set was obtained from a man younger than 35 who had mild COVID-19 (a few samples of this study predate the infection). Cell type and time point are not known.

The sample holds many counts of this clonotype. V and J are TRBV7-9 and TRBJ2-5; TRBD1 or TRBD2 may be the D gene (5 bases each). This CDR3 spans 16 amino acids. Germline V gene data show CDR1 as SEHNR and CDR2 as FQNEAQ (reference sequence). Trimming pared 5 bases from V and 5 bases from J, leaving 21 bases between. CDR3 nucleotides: TGTGCCAGCAGCGATCCCCGGGGCTCCGTAGGGGAGACCCAGTACTTC. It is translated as CASSDPRGSVGETQYF.

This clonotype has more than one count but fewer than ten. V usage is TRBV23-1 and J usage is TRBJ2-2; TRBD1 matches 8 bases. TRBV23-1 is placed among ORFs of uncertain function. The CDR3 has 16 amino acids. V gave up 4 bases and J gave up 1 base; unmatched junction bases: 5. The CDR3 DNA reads TGCGCCAGCAGTCCGAGGACAGGGTGGAACACCGGGGAGCTGTTTTTT. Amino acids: CASSPRTGWNTGELFF.

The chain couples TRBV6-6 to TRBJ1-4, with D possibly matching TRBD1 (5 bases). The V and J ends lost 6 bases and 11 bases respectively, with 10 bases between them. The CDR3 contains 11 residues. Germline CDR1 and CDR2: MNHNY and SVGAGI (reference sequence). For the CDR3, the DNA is TGTGCCAGCAGACAAGGGGACAAACTGTTTTTT. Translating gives CASRQGDKLFF.

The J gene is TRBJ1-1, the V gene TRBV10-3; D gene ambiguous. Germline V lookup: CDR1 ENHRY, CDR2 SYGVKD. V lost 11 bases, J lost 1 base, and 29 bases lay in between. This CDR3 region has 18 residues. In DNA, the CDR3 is TGTGCCGTCCTTCCTAAAGGGCCATGGACGGAGGAGAACACTGAAGCTTTCTTT. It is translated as CAVLPKGPWTEENTEAFF.

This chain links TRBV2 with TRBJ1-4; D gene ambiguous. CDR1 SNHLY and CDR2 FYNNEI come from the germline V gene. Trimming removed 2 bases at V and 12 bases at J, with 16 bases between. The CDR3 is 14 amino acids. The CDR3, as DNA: TGTGCCAGCAGTGAAACGGGGATCGTAGCGGAACTGTTTTTT. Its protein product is CASSETGIVAELFF. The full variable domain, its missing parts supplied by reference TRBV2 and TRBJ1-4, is EPEVTQTPSHQVTQMGQEVILRCVPISNHLYFYWYRQILGQKVEFLVSFYNNEISEKSEIFDDQFSVERPDGSNFTLKIRSTKLEDSAMYFCASSETGIVAELFFGSGTQLSVL.

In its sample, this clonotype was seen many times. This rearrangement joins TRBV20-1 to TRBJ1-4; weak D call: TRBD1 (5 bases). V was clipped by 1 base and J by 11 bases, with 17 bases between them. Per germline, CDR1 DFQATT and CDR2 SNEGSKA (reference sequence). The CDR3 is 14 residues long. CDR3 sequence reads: CSARVRDAEGKLFF. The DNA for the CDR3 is TGCAGTGCTAGAGTCCGGGACGCCGAGGGGAAACTGTTTTTT.

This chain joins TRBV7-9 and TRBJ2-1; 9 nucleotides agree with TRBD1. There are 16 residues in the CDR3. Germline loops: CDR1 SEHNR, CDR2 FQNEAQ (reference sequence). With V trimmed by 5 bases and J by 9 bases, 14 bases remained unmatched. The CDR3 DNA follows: TGTGCCAGCAGCCGGCAGCGTCGGGACAGGGTCGGTGAGCAGTTCTTC. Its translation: CASSRQRRDRVGEQFF.

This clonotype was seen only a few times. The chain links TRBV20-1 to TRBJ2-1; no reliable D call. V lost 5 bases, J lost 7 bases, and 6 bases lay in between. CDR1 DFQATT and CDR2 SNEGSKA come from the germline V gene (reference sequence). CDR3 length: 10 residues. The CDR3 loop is CSAWRNEQFF. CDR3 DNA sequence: TGCAGTGCTTGGCGGAATGAGCAGTTCTTC.

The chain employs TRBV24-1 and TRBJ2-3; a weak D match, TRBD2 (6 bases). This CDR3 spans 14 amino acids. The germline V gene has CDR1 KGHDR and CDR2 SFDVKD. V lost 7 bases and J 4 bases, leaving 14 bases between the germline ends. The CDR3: CATRGPTGADTQYF. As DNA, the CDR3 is TGTGCCACCAGAGGACCGACGGGAGCAGATACGCAGTATTTT.

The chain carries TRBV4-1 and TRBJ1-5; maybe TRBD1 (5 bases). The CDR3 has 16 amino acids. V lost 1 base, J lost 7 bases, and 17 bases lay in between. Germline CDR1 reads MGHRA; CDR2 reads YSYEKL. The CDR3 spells CASSQGLGAGKQPQHF. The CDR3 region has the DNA TGCGCCAGCAGCCAAGGGTTAGGGGCAGGTAAGCAGCCCCAGCATTTT.

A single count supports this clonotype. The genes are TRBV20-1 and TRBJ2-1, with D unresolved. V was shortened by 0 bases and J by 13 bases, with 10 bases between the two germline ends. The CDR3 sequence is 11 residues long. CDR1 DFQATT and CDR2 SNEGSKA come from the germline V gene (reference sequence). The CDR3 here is CSARDPQEQFF. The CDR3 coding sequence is TGCAGTGCTAGAGACCCCCAGGAACAGTTCTTC.

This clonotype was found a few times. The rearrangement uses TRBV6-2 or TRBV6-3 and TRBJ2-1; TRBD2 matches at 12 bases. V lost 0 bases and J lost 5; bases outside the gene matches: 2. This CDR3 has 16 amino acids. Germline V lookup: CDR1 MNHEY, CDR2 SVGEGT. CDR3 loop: CASSYSRLAGDNEQFF. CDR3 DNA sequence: TGTGCCAGCAGTTACTCGCGACTAGCGGGGGACAATGAGCAGTTCTTC.

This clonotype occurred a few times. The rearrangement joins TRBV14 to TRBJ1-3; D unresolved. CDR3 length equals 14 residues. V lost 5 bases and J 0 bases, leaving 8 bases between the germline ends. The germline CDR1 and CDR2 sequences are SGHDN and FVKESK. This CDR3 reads CASSRLSSGNTIYF. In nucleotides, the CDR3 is TGTGCCAGCAGCAGGTTGAGCTCTGGAAACACCATATATTTT.

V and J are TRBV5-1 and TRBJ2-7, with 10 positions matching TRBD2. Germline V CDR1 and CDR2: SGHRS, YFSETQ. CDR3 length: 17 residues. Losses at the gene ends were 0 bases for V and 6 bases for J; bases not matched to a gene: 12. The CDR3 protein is CASSLALAGALVPEQYF. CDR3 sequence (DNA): TGCGCCAGCAGCTTGGCCCTAGCGGGGGCCCTTGTCCCCGAGCAGTACTTC. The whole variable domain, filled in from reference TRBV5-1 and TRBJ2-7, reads KAGVTQTPRYLIKTRGQQVTLSCSPISGHRSVSWYQQTPGQGLQFLFEYFSETQRNKGNFPGRFSGRQFSNSRSEMNVSTLELGDSALYLCASSLALAGALVPEQYFGPGTRLTVT.

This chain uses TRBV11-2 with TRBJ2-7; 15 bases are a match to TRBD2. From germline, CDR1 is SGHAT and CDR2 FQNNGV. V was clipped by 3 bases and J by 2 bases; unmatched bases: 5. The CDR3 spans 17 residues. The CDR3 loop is CASSFGTSGGSTYEQYF. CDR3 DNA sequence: TGTGCCAGCAGCTTTGGGACTAGCGGGGGGTCAACCTACGAGCAGTACTTC.

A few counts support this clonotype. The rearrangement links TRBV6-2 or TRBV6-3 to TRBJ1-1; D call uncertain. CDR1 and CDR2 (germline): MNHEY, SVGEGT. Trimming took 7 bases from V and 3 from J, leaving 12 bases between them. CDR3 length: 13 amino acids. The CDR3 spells CASNFRVDTEAFF. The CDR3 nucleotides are TGTGCCAGCAATTTCCGCGTGGACACTGAAGCTTTCTTT.